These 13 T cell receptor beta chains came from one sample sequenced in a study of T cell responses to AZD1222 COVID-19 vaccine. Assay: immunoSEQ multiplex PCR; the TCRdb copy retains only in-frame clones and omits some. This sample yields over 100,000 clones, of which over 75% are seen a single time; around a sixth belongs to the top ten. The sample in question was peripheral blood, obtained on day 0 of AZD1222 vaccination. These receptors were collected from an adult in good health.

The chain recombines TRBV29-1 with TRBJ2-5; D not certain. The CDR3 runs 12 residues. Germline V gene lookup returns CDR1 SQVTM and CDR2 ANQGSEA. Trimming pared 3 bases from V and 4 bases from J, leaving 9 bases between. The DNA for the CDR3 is TGCAGCGTTGATTATTCCCGAGAGACCCAGTACTTC. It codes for CSVDYSRETQYF. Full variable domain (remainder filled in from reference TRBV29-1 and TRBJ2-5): SAVISQKPSRDICQRGTSLTIQCQVDSQVTMMFWYRQQPGQSLTLIATANQGSEATYESGFVIDKFPISRPNLTFSTLTVSNMSPEDSSIYLCSVDYSRETQYFGPGTRLLVL.

CDR3 sequence (DNA): TGTGCCAGTAGTATGTTGGGCAGGGGTTGGTCTAACTATGGCTACACCTTC. Its translation is CASSMLGRGWSNYGYTF. This rearrangement joins TRBV19 to TRBJ1-2; TRBD1 is a possible D gene (6 bases). The germline gives CDR1 LNHDA, CDR2 SQIVND (reference sequence). The CDR3 runs to 17 residues. V dropped 3 bases and J dropped 0 bases, with 17 bases sitting between them.

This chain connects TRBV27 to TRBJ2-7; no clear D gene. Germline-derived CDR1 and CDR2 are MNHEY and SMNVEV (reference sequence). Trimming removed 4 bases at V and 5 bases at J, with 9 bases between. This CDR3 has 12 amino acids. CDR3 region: CASSSSPHEQYF. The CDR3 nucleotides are TGTGCCAGCAGTTCCTCGCCCCACGAGCAGTACTTC.

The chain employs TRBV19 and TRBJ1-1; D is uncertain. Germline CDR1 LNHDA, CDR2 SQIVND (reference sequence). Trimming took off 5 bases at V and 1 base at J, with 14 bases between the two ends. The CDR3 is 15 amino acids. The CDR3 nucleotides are TGTGCCAGTAGTCCCGCCGGACGGTCGAACACTGAAGCTTTCTTT. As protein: CASSPAGRSNTEAFF.

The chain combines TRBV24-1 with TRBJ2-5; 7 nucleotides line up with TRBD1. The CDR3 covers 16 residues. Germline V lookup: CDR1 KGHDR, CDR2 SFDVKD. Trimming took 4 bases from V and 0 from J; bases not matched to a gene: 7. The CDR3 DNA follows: TGTGCCACCAGTGACCCCGGACAGGATTACCAAGAGACCCAGTACTTC. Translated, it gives CATSDPGQDYQETQYF.

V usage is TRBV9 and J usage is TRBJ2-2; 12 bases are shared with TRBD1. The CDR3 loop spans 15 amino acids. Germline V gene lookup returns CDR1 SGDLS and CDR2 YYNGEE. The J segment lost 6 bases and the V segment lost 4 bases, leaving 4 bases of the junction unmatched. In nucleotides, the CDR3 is TGTGCCAGCAGCTCCGGGACAGGGGGCCCCGGGGAGCTGTTTTTT. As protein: CASSSGTGGPGELFF.

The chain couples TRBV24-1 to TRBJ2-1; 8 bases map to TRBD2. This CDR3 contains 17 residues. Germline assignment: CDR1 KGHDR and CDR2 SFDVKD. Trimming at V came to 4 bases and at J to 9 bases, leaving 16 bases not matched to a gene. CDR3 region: CATSDRGTRGLRIEQFF. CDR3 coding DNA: TGTGCCACCAGTGACCGCGGGACTAGAGGTCTTCGAATTGAGCAGTTCTTC.

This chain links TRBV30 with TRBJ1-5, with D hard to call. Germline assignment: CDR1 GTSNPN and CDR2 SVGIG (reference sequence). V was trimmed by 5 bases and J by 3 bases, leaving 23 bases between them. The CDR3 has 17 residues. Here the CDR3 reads CAWGKEPGRGVNQPQHF. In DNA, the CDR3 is TGTGCCTGGGGGAAGGAACCGGGCCGCGGGGTCAATCAGCCCCAGCATTTT.

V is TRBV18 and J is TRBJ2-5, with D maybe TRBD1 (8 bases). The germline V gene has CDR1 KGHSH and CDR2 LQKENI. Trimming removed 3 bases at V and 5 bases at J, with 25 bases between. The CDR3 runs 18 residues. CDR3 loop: CASSPPQRDRHPGETQYF. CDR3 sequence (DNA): TGTGCCAGCTCACCCCCCCAGCGGGACAGGCACCCGGGGGAGACCCAGTACTTC.

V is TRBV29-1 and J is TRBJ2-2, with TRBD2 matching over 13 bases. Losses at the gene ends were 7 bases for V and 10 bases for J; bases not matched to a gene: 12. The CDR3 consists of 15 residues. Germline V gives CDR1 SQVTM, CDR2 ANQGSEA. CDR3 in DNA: TGCAGCGGGGGTTTCGGACTAGCGGGAGCTGTGGAGCTGTTTTTT. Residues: CSGGFGLAGAVELFF.

For the CDR3, the DNA is TGTGCCAGCAGCACCTCAGGCACGGAGCTCTATGGCTACACCTTC. Translated: CASSTSGTELYGYTF. The chain is built from TRBV21-1 and TRBJ1-2. TRBV21-1 is assigned pseudogene status. The CDR3 sequence is 15 residues long.

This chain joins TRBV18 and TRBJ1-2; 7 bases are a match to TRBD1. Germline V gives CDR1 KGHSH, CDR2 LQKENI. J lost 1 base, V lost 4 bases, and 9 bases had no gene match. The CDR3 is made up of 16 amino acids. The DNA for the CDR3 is TGTGCCAGCTCACAACCGGGACAGCCAATTAACTATGGCTACACCTTC. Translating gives CASSQPGQPINYGYTF.

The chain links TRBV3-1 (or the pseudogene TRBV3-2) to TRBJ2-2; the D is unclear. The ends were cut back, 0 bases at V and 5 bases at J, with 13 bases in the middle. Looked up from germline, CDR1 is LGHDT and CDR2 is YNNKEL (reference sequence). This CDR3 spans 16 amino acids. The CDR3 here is CASSQEIGSRTGELFF. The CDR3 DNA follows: TGTGCCAGCAGCCAAGAGATCGGGTCAAGGACCGGGGAGCTGTTTTTT.